This T cell receptor beta chain came from a study of blood T cell repertoires in COVID-19. The wider study: Researchers got acute and convalescent COVID-19 samples from the United States, Italy and Spain. T cells, B-cell-depleted T cells, or PBMCs provided the cDNA or gDNA that served as material.

As originally analysed: How many nucleated cells were present was estimated from reference gene primer amplification. TCRdb keeps only in-frame clones here, not all; method: immunoSEQ multiplex PCR. The DNA gave D and trimming, while V, J and clone size come from that table. The sample holds around 81,000 clones, roughly four fifths seen once. With 3 bases removed from V and 3 bases from J, the gap between germline ends came to 3 bases. CDR3 length: 12 amino acids. Looked up from germline, CDR1 is SGHNT and CDR2 is YENEEA. The chain recombines TRBV11-3 with TRBJ2-1; no clear D. The receptor was derived from a human donor in a cohort sampled during active COVID-19. Material for sequencing was peripheral blood. CDR3 bases: TGTGCCAGCAGCTTCAACTACAATGAGCAGTTCTTC. Translated, it gives CASSFNYNEQFF.